This note documents a single T cell receptor beta chain sequence. As yet, its antigen is unknown. This sample stems from a study of cytomegalovirus exposure and HLA in healthy donors. This CDR3 region has 14 residues. V dropped 3 bases and J dropped 3 bases, with 11 bases sitting between them. Per the germline V gene, CDR1 is MDHEN and CDR2 is SYDVKM. Study-wide findings and caveats: In vitro checks showed that three CMV-associated chains really do target CMV antigens. HLA allele associations emerged for about 16,000 TCR beta sequences in a later analysis, at 0.05 false discovery rate. Sequences of the TCR beta chain were said to predict the HLA-A and HLA-B alleles of most subjects accurately.

Researchers ran the PCR with 60 Vbeta and 13 Jbeta primers. Repertoires were generated with immunoSEQ multiplex PCR, while TCRdb's copy carries only in-frame clones and drops some. The table shows about 98,000 clones, with approximately 83% occurring only once. V is TRBV28 and J is TRBJ1-2; D not certain. The sequenced sample consisted of PBMCs. The receptor was derived from a female donor in good health and CMV-seropositive. CDR3 sequence: CASSFVGVDYGYTF. In nucleotides, the CDR3 is TGTGCCAGCAGTTTCGTTGGAGTTGACTATGGCTACACCTTC.